This T cell receptor beta chain came from a study of cytomegalovirus exposure and HLA in healthy donors. Study-wide background: In a previous analysis, 117 million unique TCR beta sequences were found from some 200 million T cells. General observations from the study: The likely origin of a cluster of highly shared sequence variants was a sequencing artifact.

This CDR3 is built from 15 residues. CDR1 MNHEY and CDR2 SVGAGI come from the germline V gene. Trimming removed 6 bases from V and 0 bases from J; junction bases left unmatched: 7. Amplification used 60 Vbeta primers and 13 Jbeta primers. Some clones are missing from TCRdb's copy, which holds only in-frame ones; the method was immunoSEQ multiplex PCR. This repertoire comprises some 84,000 clones; its ten largest clones make up 0.5% to 0.65%. Regarding this clone: What it recognizes is unknown.

The J gene is TRBJ1-1, the V gene TRBV6-5; 7 bases map to TRBD1. The source is a man aged 50-59 years in good health and CMV-seronegative. Sequencing was done on a sample of PBMCs. The chain's CDR3 is CASRVKGGLNTEAFF. The CDR3 coding sequence is TGTGCCAGCAGAGTCAAAGGGGGCCTGAACACTGAAGCTTTCTTT.